This T cell receptor (beta chain) came from a study of cytomegalovirus exposure and HLA in healthy donors. Researchers ran the PCR with 60 Vbeta and 13 Jbeta primers. The data were produced by immunoSEQ multiplex PCR, yet TCRdb's version contains in-frame clones alone and is incomplete. The sample has more than 95,000 clones, about 80% seen once. Findings of the study overall: The authors later found most CMV-associated TCR beta chains appeared HLA-restricted.

This CDR3 has 9 amino acids. From germline, CDR1 is MNHEY and CDR2 SMNVEV (reference sequence). V lost 6 bases and J 9 bases, leaving 6 bases between the germline ends. This clone was recorded a few times. Its antigen is not known. Sequencing was carried out using PBMCs. The TCR originated in a woman in her fifties or sixties in good health and CMV-seropositive. The gene calls are TRBV27 and TRBJ2-7; D not resolved. The CDR3 bases are TGTGCCAGCAGCGGTGGGCAGTACTTC. Its translation is CASSGGQYF.